This T cell receptor (beta chain) derives from a study of blood T cells in healthy people across ages. Trimming pared 5 bases from V and 10 bases from J, leaving 18 bases between. Germline V CDR1 and CDR2: SGHTA, FQGNSA. This CDR3 is 14 amino acids long. A second PCR, run for about 7 to 11 cycles, used a sample-barcoded 5' primer plus a J-beta primer mix. TCRdb reprocessed the 5' RACE reads with MiXCR, giving one entry per CDR3 protein. The profile shows 1 million or so distinct CDR3 sequences, approximately 26% of them singletons. This clonotype occurred a few times. These records were also assigned to another study, of T cells of mothers and their children. Per that paper: Donation came from a few healthy Caucasian mothers together with their six children.

Sequencing was carried out using blood. The TCR sequence derives from a girl under 10 years old in good health. This rearrangement joins TRBV7-2 to TRBJ2-1; tentatively, D is TRBD2 (5 bases). The chain's CDR3 is CASSPWPGSQEQFF. CDR3 sequence (DNA): TGTGCCAGCAGCCCTTGGCCGGGATCTCAGGAGCAGTTCTTC.